This entry describes one TCR beta chain. The data derive from a study of blood T cell repertoires in COVID-19. The germline V gene has CDR1 LGHDT and CDR2 YNNKEL (reference sequence). The CDR3 is 16 residues long. The trim removed 4 bases at V and 3 bases at J, leaving 9 bases unmatched. The method was immunoSEQ multiplex PCR; TCRdb's version includes in-frame clones alone and lacks a portion of them. The repertoire holds 400,000 to 500,000 clones, about 88% seen once, with 1.4% in the top ten. The sequenced material came from PBMCs or T cells enriched from blood (not recorded which). J is TRBJ2-5 and V is TRBV3-1 (or the pseudogene TRBV3-2); 9 positions match TRBD2. The receptor was isolated from a woman aged 18-30 years who had been exposed to COVID-19. CDR3: CASSRLAVAVEETQYF. Here the CDR3 DNA reads TGTGCCAGCAGCCGACTAGCGGTGGCCGTTGAAGAGACCCAGTACTTC.